The 32 T cell receptor beta chains given below trace back to one sample, sequenced in a study of T cell responses to AZD1222 COVID-19 vaccine (dated by TCRdb to 2020 to 2023). The method behind the library was the immunoSEQ multiplex PCR assay. The table was pulled from immuneACCESS by TCRdb, which kept in-frame rearrangements only. Such tables lose some clones; where checked, under half of the loss comes from unresolved V genes, and the rest has no known cause. This sample holds 130,000 to 150,000 clones; more than 70% were observed only once. The ten largest clones capture about 3.7% of the sample. This specimen's time point label, interpreted: baseline before first vaccination. What the treatment or condition label conveys for this sample: meningococcal conjugate vaccine given as trial control. Specimen: peripheral blood, collected on day 0 of MenACWY control vaccination. These receptor sequences come from an adult in good health.

The V and J genes are TRBV7-8 and TRBJ2-7, with unresolved D. This CDR3 region has 11 residues. V lost 5 bases, J lost 3 bases, and 5 bases lay in between. The germline V gene has CDR1 SGHVS and CDR2 FQNEAQ. In DNA form, the CDR3 reads TGTGCCAGCAGCCCTTACTACGAGCAGTACTTC. Its translation is CASSPYYEQYF.

This chain links TRBV19 with TRBJ1-5; 7 nucleotides line up with TRBD1. CDR1 is LNHDA and CDR2 is SQIVND in the germline V gene (reference sequence). The trim removed 5 bases at V and 0 bases at J, leaving 4 bases unmatched. The CDR3 loop spans 15 amino acids. The CDR3 here is CASSARGSSNQPQHF. The DNA for the CDR3 is TGTGCCAGTAGTGCCAGGGGGAGTAGCAATCAGCCCCAGCATTTT.

The V and J genes are TRBV30 and TRBJ1-2, with a tentative D call TRBD1 (5 bases). The CDR3 has 13 residues. CDR1 and CDR2 (germline): GTSNPN, SVGIG (reference sequence). Trimming removed 5 bases at V and 7 bases at J, with 17 bases between. Here the CDR3 reads CAWYYDGGSGYTF. The CDR3 DNA sequence: TGTGCCTGGTACTACGACGGGGGGTCTGGCTACACCTTC.

J is TRBJ1-4 and V is TRBV6-1, with 7 bases identical to TRBD1. The CDR3 extends over 16 amino acids. CDR1 is MNHNS, CDR2 SASEGT, per germline. J gave up 4 bases and V 2 bases, and 7 bases lay outside the gene matches. The CDR3 DNA reads as TGTGCCAGCAGTGAACAGACAGGGTTTAATAATGAAAAACTGTTTTTT. As protein: CASSEQTGFNNEKLFF.

The rearrangement joins TRBV11-2 to TRBJ1-2; D may be TRBD1 (5 bases). Germline values: CDR1 SGHAT, CDR2 FQNNGV. The CDR3 runs 14 residues. Trimming took 5 bases from V and 7 from J, leaving 17 bases between them. The CDR3 DNA reads as TGTGCCAGCAGCATGGGACGGGCGACTGGTGGCTACACCTTC. This codes for CASSMGRATGGYTF.

This rearrangement joins TRBV16 to TRBJ1-5; D not certain. The CDR3 contains 14 residues. Germline CDR1 reads KGHSY; CDR2 reads FQNENV. V was cut by 4 bases and J by 0 bases, with 7 bases left in between. In nucleotides, the CDR3 is TGTGCCAGCAGCCGTCTGAATAGCAATCAGCCCCAGCATTTT. Protein: CASSRLNSNQPQHF.

The rearrangement joins TRBV11-3 to TRBJ1-1, with 7 bases aligning to TRBD1. CDR1 is SGHNT and CDR2 is YENEEA in the germline V gene. Trimming took 4 bases from V and 3 from J; bases not matched to a gene: 5. The length of the CDR3 is 14 residues. The CDR3 DNA is TGTGCCAGCAGCTCCGCAGGGGGGGACACTGAAGCTTTCTTT. Amino acid sequence: CASSSAGGDTEAFF.

This chain connects TRBV19 to TRBJ2-2; D unclear. Trimming stripped 7 bases from V and 1 base from J, with 7 bases between. CDR3 size: 13 residues. Per the germline V gene, CDR1 is LNHDA and CDR2 is SQIVND (reference sequence). CDR3 coding DNA: TGTGCCAGTAACGGGTGGAACACCGGGGAGCTGTTTTTT. This sequence encodes CASNGWNTGELFF.

This sequence joins TRBV7-9 and TRBJ2-2; no definite D call. The CDR3 contains 13 residues. The germline V and J ends were trimmed by 5 bases and 5 bases, with 9 bases remaining between them. Per the germline V gene, CDR1 is SEHNR and CDR2 is FQNEAQ (reference sequence). The CDR3 spells CASSPRTTGELFF. CDR3 nucleotides: TGTGCCAGCAGCCCCCGTACTACCGGGGAGCTGTTTTTT.

As regards this clone: This CDR3 is also generated by other DNA sequences in the sample. The chain recombines TRBV7-3 with TRBJ2-3; D is undetermined. There are 12 residues in the CDR3. The V end was cut by 3 bases, the J end by 1 base, with 2 bases between. Germline V gene data show CDR1 as SGHTA and CDR2 as FQGTGA. Here the CDR3 DNA reads TGTGCCAGCAGCTTGGGCACAGATACGCAGTATTTT. It specifies CASSLGTDTQYF.

The chain links TRBV18 to TRBJ2-6; D is uncertain. V was trimmed by 6 bases and J by 1 base, leaving 7 bases between them. The CDR3 is 14 amino acids. Per the germline V gene, CDR1 is KGHSH and CDR2 is LQKENI. The CDR3 DNA reads as TGTGCCAGCTCGCTCAGGTCTGGGGCCAACGTCCTGACTTTC. This gives the protein CASSLRSGANVLTF.

The CDR3 region has the DNA TGTGCCAGCAGTCACGGGACTATGAACACTGAAGCTTTCTTT. As protein: CASSHGTMNTEAFF. The rearrangement uses TRBV28 and TRBJ1-1; possibly TRBD1 for D (5 bases). This CDR3 is built from 14 residues. CDR1 MDHEN and CDR2 SYDVKM come from the germline V gene. V was clipped by 5 bases and J by 0 bases, with 10 bases between them.

This chain uses TRBV23-1 with TRBJ2-6; 7 nucleotides align to TRBD2. TRBV23-1 carries the ORF label, with uncertain function. The CDR3 extends over 17 amino acids. V gave up 8 bases and J gave up 0 bases; unmatched junction bases: 10. This CDR3 is CASRVRGVSSGANVLTF. The CDR3 nucleotides read TGCGCCAGCCGAGTTCGGGGGGTGAGCTCTGGGGCCAACGTCCTGACTTTC.

This chain connects TRBV27 to TRBJ2-5, with D possibly TRBD2 on 5 matching bases. V was trimmed by 6 bases and J by 4 bases, leaving 12 bases between them. CDR3 length equals 13 residues. CDR1 MNHEY and CDR2 SMNVEV come from the germline V gene (reference sequence). The CDR3 nucleotides are TGTGCCAGCAGCCGAGGGAGCAGAGAGACCCAGTACTTC. Encoded protein: CASSRGSRETQYF.

This clone came up once. The J gene is TRBJ1-6, the V gene TRBV7-2; D is ambiguous. There are 13 residues in the CDR3. CDR1 is SGHTA, CDR2 FQGNSA, per germline. Trimming pared 9 bases from V and 6 bases from J, leaving 12 bases between. The CDR3 DNA is TGTGCCAGTTTAAAGGAGGCTAATTCACCCCTCCACTTT. Translated, it gives CASLKEANSPLHF.

CDR3 nucleotides: TGTGCCAGCAGCTTAGAACACCGAAACACCATATATTTT. Residues: CASSLEHRNTIYF. The rearrangement joins TRBV7-2 to TRBJ1-3; D unresolved. Per germline, CDR1 SGHTA and CDR2 FQGNSA. The CDR3 has 13 residues. With 1 base removed from V and 5 bases from J, the gap between germline ends came to 6 bases. The whole variable domain, remainder taken from reference TRBV7-2 and TRBJ1-3, is GAGVSQSPSNKVTEKGKDVELRCDPISGHTALYWYRQSLGQGLEFLIYFQGNSAPDKSGLPSDRFSAERTGGSVSTLTIQRTQQEDSAVYLCASSLEHRNTIYFGEGSWLTVV.

This chain connects TRBV6-1 to TRBJ1-5; D gene ambiguous. V was clipped by 3 bases and J by 1 base, with 7 bases between them. The CDR3 totals 14 residues. Germline-derived CDR1 and CDR2 are MNHNS and SASEGT. In DNA form, the CDR3 reads TGTGCCAGCAGTGATCTTCCGAGCAATCAGCCCCAGCATTTT. Its translation: CASSDLPSNQPQHF.

The rearrangement uses TRBV5-6 and TRBJ1-3; D perhaps matches TRBD1 (5 bases). Germline V gives CDR1 SGHDT, CDR2 YYEEEE. V was pared by 6 bases and J by 3 bases, with 10 bases between. The CDR3 covers 13 residues. CDR3: CASIDSIGNTIYF. In nucleotides, the CDR3 is TGTGCCAGCATCGACAGTATTGGAAACACCATATATTTT.

J is TRBJ2-5 and V is TRBV9; D is unclear. CDR3 size: 15 residues. Germline CDR1 is SGDLS and CDR2 is YYNGEE. Between the trimmed V and J ends, which lost 4 bases and 2 bases, there was a span of 15 bases. CDR3 sequence: CASSLNQEGQETQYF. The CDR3 nucleotides are TGTGCCAGCAGCCTGAATCAGGAAGGACAAGAGACCCAGTACTTC.

This clone was picked up one time. The V gene is TRBV7-2, the J gene TRBJ2-3; the match to TRBD2 covers 13 bases. Looked up from germline, CDR1 is SGHTA and CDR2 is FQGNSA. This CDR3 has 14 residues. V shed 8 bases and J 2 bases; nucleotides not matched to a gene: 1. The CDR3 sequence: CASGTSGNTDTQYF. In nucleotides, the CDR3 is TGTGCCAGCGGGACTAGCGGGAACACAGATACGCAGTATTTT.

CDR3: CASSQEPSGSPYNEQFF. In DNA form, the CDR3 reads TGCGCCAGCAGCCAAGAGCCTAGCGGGAGTCCTTACAATGAGCAGTTCTTC. V is TRBV4-3 and J is TRBJ2-1; 10 bases line up with TRBD2. CDR3 size: 17 residues. V lost 0 bases to trimming and J lost 4 bases; unmatched junction nucleotides: 6. The V gene's germline CDR1 is LGHNA and CDR2 YSLEER.

The J gene is TRBJ2-7, the V gene TRBV10-3; 13 bases are a match to TRBD2. CDR3 size: 19 residues. The junction had 13 bases not matched to a gene; V was cut back by 4 bases and J by 1 base. Germline V gene lookup returns CDR1 ENHRY and CDR2 SYGVKD. The CDR3 nucleotides read TGTGCCATCAGTGGGGGGACTAGCGGGATGGACTTGGTTTCCTACGAGCAGTACTTC. Its translation: CAISGGTSGMDLVSYEQYF.

There are a few counts of this clone. The V gene is TRBV3-1 (or the pseudogene TRBV3-2), the J gene TRBJ1-5, with a tentative D call TRBD1 (5 bases). V lost 1 base to trimming and J lost 7 bases, with 8 bases between them. The germline V gene has CDR1 LGHDT and CDR2 YNNKEL (reference sequence). The CDR3 loop spans 13 amino acids. The CDR3 coding sequence is TGTGCCAGCAGCCAAGGGGACGCACAGCCCCAGCATTTT. This translates into CASSQGDAQPQHF.

This clone is a singleton in its sample. The chain employs TRBV7-2 and TRBJ2-7; D is unclear. The CDR3 length is 13 residues. Germline V gene lookup returns CDR1 SGHTA and CDR2 FQGNSA. The V end was cut by 0 bases, the J end by 2 bases, with 5 bases between. Written as DNA, the CDR3 is TGTGCCAGCAGCTTAGCCTTTGCCTACGAGCAGTACTTC. Protein: CASSLAFAYEQYF.

V gene TRBV29-1 combines with J gene TRBJ2-1, with 9 nucleotides matching TRBD2. The CDR3 sequence is 17 residues long. CDR1 is SQVTM and CDR2 is ANQGSEA in the germline V gene. With V trimmed by 3 bases and J by 0 bases, 9 bases remained unmatched. CDR3 in amino acids: CSVDLAGKSSSYNEQFF. Written as DNA, the CDR3 is TGCAGCGTTGATCTAGCGGGGAAATCCAGCTCCTACAATGAGCAGTTCTTC.

The chain employs TRBV6-2 or TRBV6-3 and TRBJ2-1; 8 nucleotides match TRBD2. This CDR3 has 18 amino acids. V was clipped by 0 bases and J by 0 bases; unmatched bases: 7. CDR1 and CDR2 from the germline V gene are MNHEY and SVGEGT. The CDR3 is CASSYSMLAGSSYNEQFF. CDR3 nucleotides: TGTGCCAGCAGTTACTCAATGTTAGCGGGAAGCTCCTACAATGAGCAGTTCTTC.

V usage is TRBV3-1 (or the pseudogene TRBV3-2) and J usage is TRBJ2-7; the D gene is possibly TRBD2 (5 bases). The length of the CDR3 is 14 residues. Germline CDR1 and CDR2: LGHDT and YNNKEL (reference sequence). V gave up 1 base and J gave up 2 bases, with 9 bases separating them. The CDR3 spells CASSQGTGTYEQYF. CDR3 DNA: TGTGCCAGCAGCCAAGGGACGGGGACCTACGAGCAGTACTTC.

This sequence joins TRBV18 and TRBJ1-5; TRBD1 matches at 8 bases. V lost 2 bases and J lost 2; bases outside the gene matches: 2. Germline CDR1 reads KGHSH; CDR2 reads LQKENI. The CDR3 has 15 amino acids. The CDR3 loop reads CASSPDRGRNQPQHF. The CDR3 nucleotides are TGTGCCAGCTCACCAGACAGGGGCCGCAATCAGCCCCAGCATTTT.

The chain employs TRBV6-5 and TRBJ2-4; D unresolved. CDR3 size: 14 residues. Looked up from germline, CDR1 is MNHEY and CDR2 is SVGAGI. V was trimmed by 8 bases and J by 0 bases, leaving 11 bases between them. The CDR3, as DNA: TGTGCCAGCGCGAAACAGCTAGCCAAAAACATTCAGTACTTC. Translating it yields CASAKQLAKNIQYF.

The J gene is TRBJ2-7, the V gene TRBV12-3 or TRBV12-4; D unresolved. The CDR3 spans 13 residues. V was pared by 3 bases and J by 0 bases, with 6 bases between. DNA of the CDR3: TGTGCCAGCAGTTTCAGCAGCTCCTACGAGCAGTACTTC. It codes for CASSFSSSYEQYF.

In its sample, this clone was seen once. The J gene is TRBJ2-6, the V gene TRBV25-1; D is ambiguous. V lost 2 bases and J lost 1, with 9 bases in between. This CDR3 is built from 16 residues. Germline CDR1 MGHDK, CDR2 SYGVNS. The CDR3 bases are TGTGCCAGCAGTGAAAATAGGGCGTCTGGGGCCAACGTCCTGACTTTC. Translating gives CASSENRASGANVLTF.

The J gene is TRBJ2-2, the V gene TRBV5-4, with D perhaps TRBD2 (6 bases). The length of the CDR3 is 15 residues. CDR1 is SGHNT and CDR2 is YYREEE in the germline V gene (reference sequence). Trimming left V 0 bases short and J 3 bases short, with 9 bases between. The CDR3 protein is CASSLAWGDTGELFF. The CDR3, as DNA: TGTGCCAGCAGCTTGGCTTGGGGGGACACCGGGGAGCTGTTTTTT.